This T cell receptor (beta chain) was documented in a study of blood T cell repertoires in COVID-19. Here immunoSEQ multiplex PCR was the method, and the copy in TCRdb shows in-frame clones only, minus some. The repertoire holds roughly 150,000 clones, with roughly four fifths as singletons. The sample was PBMCs or T cells enriched from blood (not recorded which). The sequence was collected from a middle-aged man who had recovered from COVID-19.

This CDR3 is CASSQGVSGGQNIQYF. CDR3 DNA: TGTGCCAGCAGCCAAGGGGTTAGCGGGGGCCAAAACATTCAGTACTTC. The chain links TRBV4-2 to TRBJ2-4, with 9 bases aligning to TRBD2. V lost 1 base to trimming and J lost 5 bases; unmatched junction nucleotides: 6. Germline V gene data show CDR1 as LGHNA and CDR2 as YNFKEQ. CDR3 length equals 16 residues.